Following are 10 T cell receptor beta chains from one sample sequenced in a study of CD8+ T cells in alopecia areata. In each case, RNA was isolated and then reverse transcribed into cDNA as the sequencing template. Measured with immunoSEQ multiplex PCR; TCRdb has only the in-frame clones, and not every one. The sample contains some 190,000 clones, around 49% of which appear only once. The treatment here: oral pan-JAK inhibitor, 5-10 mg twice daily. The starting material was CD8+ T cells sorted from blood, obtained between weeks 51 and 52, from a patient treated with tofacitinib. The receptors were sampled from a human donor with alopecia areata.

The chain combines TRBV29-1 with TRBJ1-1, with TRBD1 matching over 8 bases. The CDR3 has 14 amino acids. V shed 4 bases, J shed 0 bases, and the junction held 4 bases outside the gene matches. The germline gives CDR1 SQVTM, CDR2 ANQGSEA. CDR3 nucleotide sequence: TGCAGCGTTGTAGACAGGGGATTGAACACTGAAGCTTTCTTT. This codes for CSVVDRGLNTEAFF.

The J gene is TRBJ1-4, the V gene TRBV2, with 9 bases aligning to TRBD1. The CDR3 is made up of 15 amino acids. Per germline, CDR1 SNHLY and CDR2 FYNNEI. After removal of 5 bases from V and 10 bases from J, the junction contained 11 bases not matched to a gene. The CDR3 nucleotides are TGTGCCAGCAGTACTGGACAGGGGCTAGAGGGAAAACTGTTTTTT. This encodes CASSTGQGLEGKLFF.

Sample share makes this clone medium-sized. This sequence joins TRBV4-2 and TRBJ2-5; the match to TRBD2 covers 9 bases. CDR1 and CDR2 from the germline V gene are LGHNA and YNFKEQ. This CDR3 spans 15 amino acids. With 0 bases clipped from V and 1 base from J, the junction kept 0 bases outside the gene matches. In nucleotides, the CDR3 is TGTGCCAGCAGCCAAGAGCGGGGGGGCCAAGAGACCCAGTACTTC. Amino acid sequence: CASSQERGGQETQYF.

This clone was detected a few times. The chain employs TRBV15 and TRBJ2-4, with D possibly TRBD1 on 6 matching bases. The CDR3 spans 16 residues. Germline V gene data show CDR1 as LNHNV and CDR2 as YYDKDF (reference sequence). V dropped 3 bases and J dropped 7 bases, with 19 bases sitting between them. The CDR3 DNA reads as TGTGCCACCAGCAGGGGGGCTAGAGACAGCGATAACATTCAGTACTTC. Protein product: CATSRGARDSDNIQYF.

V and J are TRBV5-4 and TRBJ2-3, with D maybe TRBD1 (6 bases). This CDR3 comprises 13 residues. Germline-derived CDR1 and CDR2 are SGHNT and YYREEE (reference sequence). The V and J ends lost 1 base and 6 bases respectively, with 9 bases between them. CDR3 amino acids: CASSLTGRDTQYF. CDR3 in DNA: TGTGCCAGCAGCTTGACAGGGCGCGATACGCAGTATTTT.

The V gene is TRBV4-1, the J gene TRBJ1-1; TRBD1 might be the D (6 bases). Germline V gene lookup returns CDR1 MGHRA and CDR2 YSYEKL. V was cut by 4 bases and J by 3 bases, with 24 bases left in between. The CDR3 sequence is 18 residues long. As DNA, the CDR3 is TGCGCCAGCAGCCGAGTCTTCTACAGGGTGGATGAAGACACTGAAGCTTTCTTT. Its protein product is CASSRVFYRVDEDTEAFF.

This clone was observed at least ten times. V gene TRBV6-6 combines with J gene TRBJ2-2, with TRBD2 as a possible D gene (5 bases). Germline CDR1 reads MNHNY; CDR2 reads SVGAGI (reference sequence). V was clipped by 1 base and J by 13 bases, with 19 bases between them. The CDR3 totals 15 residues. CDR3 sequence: CASSYLELAPGMLFF. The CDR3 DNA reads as TGTGCCAGCAGTTACTTAGAACTGGCCCCCGGGATGCTGTTTTTT.

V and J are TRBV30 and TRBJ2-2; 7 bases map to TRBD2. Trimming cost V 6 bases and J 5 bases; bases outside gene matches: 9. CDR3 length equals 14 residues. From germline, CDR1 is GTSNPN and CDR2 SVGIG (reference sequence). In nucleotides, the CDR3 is TGTGCCTGCGTTAACTGGCGGGGGACCGGGGAGCTGTTTTTT. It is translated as CACVNWRGTGELFF.

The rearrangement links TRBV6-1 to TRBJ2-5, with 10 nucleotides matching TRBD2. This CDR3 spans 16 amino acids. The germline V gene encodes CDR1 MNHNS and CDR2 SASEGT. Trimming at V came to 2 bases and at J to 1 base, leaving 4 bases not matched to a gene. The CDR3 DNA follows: TGTGCCAGCAGTGAATCGGTAGCGGGGGGCCAAGAGACCCAGTACTTC. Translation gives CASSESVAGGQETQYF.

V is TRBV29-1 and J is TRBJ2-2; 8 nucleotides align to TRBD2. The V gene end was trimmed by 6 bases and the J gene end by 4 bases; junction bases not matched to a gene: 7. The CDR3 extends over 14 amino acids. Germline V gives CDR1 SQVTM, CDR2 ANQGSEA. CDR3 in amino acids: CSVRTSGRTGELFF. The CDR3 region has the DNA TGCAGCGTCCGAACTAGCGGCCGCACCGGGGAGCTGTTTTTT.